These 10 T cell receptor beta chains came from one sample sequenced in a study of T cells after yellow fever vaccination. TCRdb processed the 5' RACE reads anew with MiXCR; each CDR3 protein has one entry. The sample contains about 400,000 distinct CDR3 sequences, approximately 6% of which appear only once. Sample: PBMCs, taken 5 days after the yellow fever booster vaccination. These receptors were obtained from a man aged 25-45 years who received the YFV17D yellow fever vaccine.

This clonotype was counted at least ten times. The chain has TRBV3-1 and TRBJ2-2, with TRBD1 matching 9 bases. The germline V gene encodes CDR1 LGHDT and CDR2 YNNKEL (reference sequence). This CDR3 has 14 amino acids. The ends lost 7 bases at V and 7 bases at J; junction bases unmatched: 7. The CDR3, as DNA: TGTGCCAGCAAACCTGGACAGGGGCACGGGGAGCTGTTTTTT. It is translated as CASKPGQGHGELFF.

This clonotype was seen repeatedly, ten times or more. The V and J genes are TRBV10-3 and TRBJ2-1, with D perhaps TRBD2 (7 bases). Germline V gene data show CDR1 as ENHRY and CDR2 as SYGVKD. V gave up 6 bases and J gave up 4 bases, with 22 bases separating them. The CDR3 loop spans 17 amino acids. CDR3 residues: CAISSTRGGPAYNEQFF. CDR3 bases: TGTGCCATCAGCTCAACGAGGGGGGGGCCCGCATACAATGAGCAGTTCTTC.

The CDR3 nucleotides are TGCAGTGCTCGACAGGACAGTTCCTACGAGCAGTACTTC. Amino acids: CSARQDSSYEQYF. This chain connects TRBV20-1 to TRBJ2-7, with D maybe TRBD1 (6 bases). The V and J ends lost 5 bases and 1 base respectively, with 12 bases between them. Germline loops: CDR1 DFQATT, CDR2 SNEGSKA (reference sequence). The CDR3 totals 13 residues.

The rearrangement joins TRBV4-2 to TRBJ2-7; a weak D match, TRBD1 (6 bases). The CDR3 has 16 residues. Germline CDR1 is LGHNA and CDR2 is YNFKEQ. The germline V and J ends were trimmed by 1 base and 5 bases, with 18 bases remaining between them. CDR3 in DNA: TGTGCCAGCAGCCAAGGGACAGTGTCTTTCCGGAACGAGCAGTACTTC. Translation gives CASSQGTVSFRNEQYF.

Here the CDR3 DNA reads TGTGCCAGCACCGCCCCGACTGGAGATACGCAGTATTTT. This gives the protein CASTAPTGDTQYF. The chain combines TRBV12-3 or TRBV12-4 with TRBJ2-3; D unclear. CDR3 length equals 13 residues. V lost 7 bases to trimming and J lost 5 bases, with 13 bases between them.

Note on this clonotype: The junction departs from germline at one end; a sequencing error may be responsible. The chain recombines TRBV27 with TRBJ2-1; D is undetermined. CDR3 length: 13 amino acids. Germline CDR1 MNHEY, CDR2 SMNVEV (reference sequence). The CDR3 DNA reads TGTGCCAGCAGTTACCTGAGTTACAATGAGCCGTTCTTC. Translating gives CASSYLSYNEPFF.

This clonotype was counted ten times or more. J is TRBJ2-1 and V is TRBV3-1; the D is unclear. The CDR3 spans 11 residues. With 3 bases removed from V and 9 bases from J, the gap between germline ends came to 6 bases. Germline V gene sequence: CDR1 LGHDT, CDR2 YNNKEL (reference sequence). CDR3 loop: CASSHRREQFF. Written as DNA, the CDR3 is TGTGCCAGCAGCCATAGACGTGAGCAGTTCTTC.

This clonotype was picked up many times. The rearrangement joins TRBV20-1 to TRBJ2-1; 11 nucleotides align to TRBD1. Germline CDR1 and CDR2: DFQATT and SNEGSKA (reference sequence). The CDR3 totals 14 residues. The ends lost 6 bases at V and 6 bases at J; junction bases unmatched: 7. The CDR3 loop reads CSAIGQGALNEQFF. The CDR3 DNA follows: TGCAGTGCCATAGGACAGGGGGCCCTCAATGAGCAGTTCTTC.

In this sample, this clonotype turned up a few times. The gene calls are TRBV7-3 and TRBJ2-3; the D gene is possibly TRBD2 (5 bases). The CDR3 totals 14 residues. V was cut by 3 bases and J by 8 bases, with 15 bases left in between. From germline, CDR1 is SGHTA and CDR2 FQGTGA. In nucleotides, the CDR3 is TGTGCCAGCAGCTTCAACCCGGGATCCGCTACGCAGTATTTT. Its protein product is CASSFNPGSATQYF.

This clonotype has a handful of counts. The rearrangement uses TRBV24-1 and TRBJ1-1, with 9 bases fitting TRBD1. The CDR3 covers 16 residues. Germline values: CDR1 KGHDR, CDR2 SFDVKD. Losses at the gene ends were 3 bases for V and 9 bases for J; bases not matched to a gene: 13. This CDR3 is CATSDHTSSTGGKAFF. The CDR3 bases are TGTGCCACCAGTGATCATACCTCTTCGACAGGGGGAAAAGCTTTCTTT.